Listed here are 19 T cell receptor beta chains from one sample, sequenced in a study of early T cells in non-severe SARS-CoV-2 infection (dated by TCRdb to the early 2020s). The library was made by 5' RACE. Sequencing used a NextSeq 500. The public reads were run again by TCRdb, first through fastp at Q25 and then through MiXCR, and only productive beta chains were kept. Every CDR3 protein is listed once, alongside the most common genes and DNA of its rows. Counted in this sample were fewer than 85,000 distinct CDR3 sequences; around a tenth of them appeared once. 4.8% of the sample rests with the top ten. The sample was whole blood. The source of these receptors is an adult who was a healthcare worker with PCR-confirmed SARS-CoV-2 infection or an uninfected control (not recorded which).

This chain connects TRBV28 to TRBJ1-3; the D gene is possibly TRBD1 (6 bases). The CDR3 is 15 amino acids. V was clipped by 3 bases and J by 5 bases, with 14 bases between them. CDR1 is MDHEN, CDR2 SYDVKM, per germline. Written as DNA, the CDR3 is TGTGCCAGCAGTTTCAGGGGCCGGGGTCGAAACACCATATATTTT. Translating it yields CASSFRGRGRNTIYF. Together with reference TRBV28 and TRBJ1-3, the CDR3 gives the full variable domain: DVKVTQSSRYLVKRTGEKVFLECVQDMDHENMFWYRQDPGLGLRLIYFSYDVKMKEKGDIPEGYSVSREKKERFSLILESASTNQTSMYLCASSFRGRGRNTIYFGEGSWLTVV.

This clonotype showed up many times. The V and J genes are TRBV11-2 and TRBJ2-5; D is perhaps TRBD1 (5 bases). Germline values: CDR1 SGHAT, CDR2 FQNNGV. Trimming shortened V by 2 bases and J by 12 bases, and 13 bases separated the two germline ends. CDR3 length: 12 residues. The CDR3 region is CASSLTPGLEYF. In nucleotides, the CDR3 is TGTGCCAGCAGCTTAACCCCAGGGCTCGAGTACTTC.

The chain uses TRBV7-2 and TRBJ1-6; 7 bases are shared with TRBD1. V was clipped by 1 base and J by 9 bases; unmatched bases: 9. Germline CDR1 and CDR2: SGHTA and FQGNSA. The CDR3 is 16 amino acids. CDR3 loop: CASSLEMRGRPSPLHF. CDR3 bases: TGTGCCAGCAGCTTAGAAATGAGGGGGCGCCCTTCACCCCTCCACTTT.

The CDR3, as DNA: TGCGCCAGCAGCCAAGGGACTGGGGGCACAGATACGCAGTATTTT. Its protein is CASSQGTGGTDTQYF. The chain links TRBV5-1 to TRBJ2-3; D possibly corresponds to TRBD2 (6 bases). The V gene's germline CDR1 is SGHRS and CDR2 YFSETQ. The CDR3 runs 15 residues. V lost 4 bases and J lost 1, with 13 bases in between.

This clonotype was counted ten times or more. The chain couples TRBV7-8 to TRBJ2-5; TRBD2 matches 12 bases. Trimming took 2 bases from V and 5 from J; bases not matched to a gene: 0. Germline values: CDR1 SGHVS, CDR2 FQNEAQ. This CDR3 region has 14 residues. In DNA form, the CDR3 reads TGTGCCAGCAGCTTACTAGCGGGAGGGGAGACCCAGTACTTC. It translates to CASSLLAGGETQYF. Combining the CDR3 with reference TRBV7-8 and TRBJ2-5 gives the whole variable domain GAGVSQSPRYKVAKRGQDVALRCDPISGHVSLFWYQQALGQGPEFLTYFQNEAQLDKSGLPSDRFFAERPEGSVSTLKIQRTQQEDSAVYLCASSLLAGGETQYFGPGTRLLVL.

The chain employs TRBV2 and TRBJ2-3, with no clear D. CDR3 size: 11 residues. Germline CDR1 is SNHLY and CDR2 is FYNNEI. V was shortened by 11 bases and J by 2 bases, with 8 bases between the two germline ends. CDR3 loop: CAVHHTDTQYF. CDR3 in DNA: TGTGCCGTCCATCACACAGATACGCAGTATTTT.

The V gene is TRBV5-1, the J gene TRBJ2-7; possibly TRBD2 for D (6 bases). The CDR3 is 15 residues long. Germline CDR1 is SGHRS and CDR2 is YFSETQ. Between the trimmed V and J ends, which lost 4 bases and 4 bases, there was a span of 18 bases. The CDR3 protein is CASSPGPGEVYEQYF. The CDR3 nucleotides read TGCGCCAGCAGCCCCGGGCCGGGAGAAGTTTACGAGCAGTACTTC.

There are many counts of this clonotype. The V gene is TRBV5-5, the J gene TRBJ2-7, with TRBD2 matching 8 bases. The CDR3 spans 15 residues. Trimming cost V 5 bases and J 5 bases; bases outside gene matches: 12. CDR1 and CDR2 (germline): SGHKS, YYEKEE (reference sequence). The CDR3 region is CASSLVAGGVHEQYF. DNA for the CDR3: TGTGCCAGCAGTCTGGTCGCGGGAGGTGTCCACGAGCAGTACTTC.

CDR3 coding DNA: TGCAGTGCTAGTCCCAAGGGTATTTCGGGGGAAAAACTGTTTTTT. It translates to CSASPKGISGEKLFF. V usage is TRBV20-1 and J usage is TRBJ1-4; D gene unclear. The CDR3 covers 15 residues. V was pared by 3 bases and J by 8 bases, with 19 bases between. CDR1 and CDR2 (germline): DFQATT, SNEGSKA (reference sequence).

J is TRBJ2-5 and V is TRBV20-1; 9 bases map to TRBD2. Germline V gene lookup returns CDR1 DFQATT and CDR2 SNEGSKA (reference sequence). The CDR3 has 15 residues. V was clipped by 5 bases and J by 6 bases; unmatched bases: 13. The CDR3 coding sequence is TGCAGTGCTGGACAACCGGGACTAGCAATCAAGACCCAGTACTTC. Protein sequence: CSAGQPGLAIKTQYF.

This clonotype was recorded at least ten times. The CDR3 coding sequence is TGTGCCAGCAGCCAAGATCTTTACACCGGGGAGCTGTTTTTT. Translating gives CASSQDLYTGELFF. The J gene is TRBJ2-2, the V gene TRBV4-2; D not resolved. The V end was cut by 0 bases, the J end by 3 bases, with 5 bases between. The CDR3 is 14 residues long. From germline, CDR1 is LGHNA and CDR2 YNFKEQ.

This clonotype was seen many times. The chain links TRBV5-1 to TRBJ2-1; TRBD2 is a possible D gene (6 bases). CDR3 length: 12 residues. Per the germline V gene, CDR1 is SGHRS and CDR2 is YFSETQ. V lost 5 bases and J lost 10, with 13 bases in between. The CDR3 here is CASRGGPREQFF. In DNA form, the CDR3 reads TGCGCCAGCAGGGGGGGACCCCGCGAGCAGTTCTTC. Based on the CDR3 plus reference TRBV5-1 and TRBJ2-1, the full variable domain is KAGVTQTPRYLIKTRGQQVTLSCSPISGHRSVSWYQQTPGQGLQFLFEYFSETQRNKGNFPGRFSGRQFSNSRSEMNVSTLELGDSALYLCASRGGPREQFFGPGTRLTVL.

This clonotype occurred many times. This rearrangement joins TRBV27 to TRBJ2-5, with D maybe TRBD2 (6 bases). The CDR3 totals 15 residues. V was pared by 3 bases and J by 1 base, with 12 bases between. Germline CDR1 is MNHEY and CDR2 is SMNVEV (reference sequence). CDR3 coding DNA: TGTGCCAGCAGTTTCGGCGGGACGGCCCAAGAGACCCAGTACTTC. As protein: CASSFGGTAQETQYF.

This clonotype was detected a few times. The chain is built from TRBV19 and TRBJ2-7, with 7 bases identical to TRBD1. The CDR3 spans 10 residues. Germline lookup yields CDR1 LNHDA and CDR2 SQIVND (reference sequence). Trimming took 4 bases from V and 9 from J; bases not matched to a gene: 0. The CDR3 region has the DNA TGTGCCAGTAGTAGGACAGGGCAGTACTTC. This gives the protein CASSRTGQYF.

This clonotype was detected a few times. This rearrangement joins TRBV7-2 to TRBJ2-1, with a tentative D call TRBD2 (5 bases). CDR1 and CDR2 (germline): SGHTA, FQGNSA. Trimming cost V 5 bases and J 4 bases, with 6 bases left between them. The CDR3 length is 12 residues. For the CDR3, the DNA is TGTGCCAGCAGCCCGGGGTACAATGAGCAGTTCTTC. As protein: CASSPGYNEQFF. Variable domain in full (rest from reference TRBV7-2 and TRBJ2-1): GAGVSQSPSNKVTEKGKDVELRCDPISGHTALYWYRQSLGQGLEFLIYFQGNSAPDKSGLPSDRFSAERTGGSVSTLTIQRTQQEDSAVYLCASSPGYNEQFFGPGTRLTVL.

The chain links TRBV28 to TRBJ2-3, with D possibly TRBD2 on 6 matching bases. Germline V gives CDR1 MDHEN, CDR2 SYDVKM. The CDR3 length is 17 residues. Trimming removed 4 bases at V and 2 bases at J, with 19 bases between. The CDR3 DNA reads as TGTGCCAGCAGTTATTTGGTAGCGGCGTCTCCCACAGATACGCAGTATTTT. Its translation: CASSYLVAASPTDTQYF.

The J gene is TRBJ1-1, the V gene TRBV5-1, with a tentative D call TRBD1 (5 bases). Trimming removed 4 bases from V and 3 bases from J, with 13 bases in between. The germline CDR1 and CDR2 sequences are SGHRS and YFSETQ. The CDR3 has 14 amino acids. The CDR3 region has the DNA TGCGCCAGCAGCATGTCAGGGAGGTACACTGAAGCTTTCTTT. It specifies CASSMSGRYTEAFF. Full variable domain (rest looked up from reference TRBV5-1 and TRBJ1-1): KAGVTQTPRYLIKTRGQQVTLSCSPISGHRSVSWYQQTPGQGLQFLFEYFSETQRNKGNFPGRFSGRQFSNSRSEMNVSTLELGDSALYLCASSMSGRYTEAFFGQGTRLTVV.

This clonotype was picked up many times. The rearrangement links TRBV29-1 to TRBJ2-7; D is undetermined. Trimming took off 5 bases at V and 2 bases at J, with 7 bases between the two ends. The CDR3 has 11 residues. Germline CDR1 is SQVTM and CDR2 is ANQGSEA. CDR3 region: CSVRHAYEQYF. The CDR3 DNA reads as TGCAGCGTTCGACACGCCTACGAGCAGTACTTC.

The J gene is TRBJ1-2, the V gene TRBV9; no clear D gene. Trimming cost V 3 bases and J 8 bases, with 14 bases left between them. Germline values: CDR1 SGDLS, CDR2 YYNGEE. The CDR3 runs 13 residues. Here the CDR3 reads CASSAERFDGYTF. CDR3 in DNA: TGTGCCAGCAGCGCAGAGAGATTCGACGGCTACACCTTC.